This entry describes one TCR beta chain. Germline V lookup: CDR1 GTSNPN, CDR2 SVGIG (reference sequence). This CDR3 region has 14 residues. The V end was cut by 4 bases, the J end by 6 bases, with 15 bases between. This specimen belongs to a study of blood T cell repertoires in COVID-19. Methods used by the authors: Amplification of reference gene primers was used by the study to estimate nucleated cell counts. Data came from immunoSEQ multiplex PCR; TCRdb stores just in-frame clones and leaves some out. The V and J calls and the clone size are those of that table, but D and trimming were determined from the DNA. The table has fewer than 85,000 clones, approximately 80% seen once; the top ten hold approximately 20%.

Input material: peripheral blood. The TCR originated in an older woman with acute or convalescent COVID-19. This rearrangement joins TRBV30 to TRBJ2-2; D not certain. DNA for the CDR3: TGTGCCTGGACGCGGCTAGTAGGTGCCGGGGAGCTGTTTTTT. Its translation: CAWTRLVGAGELFF. The whole variable domain, filled in from reference TRBV30 and TRBJ2-2, reads SQTIHQWPATLVQPVGSPLSLECTVEGTSNPNLYWYRQAAGRGLQLLFYSVGIGQISSEVPQNLSASRPQDRQFILSSKKLLLSDSGFYLCAWTRLVGAGELFFGEGSRLTVL.